This T cell receptor (beta chain) was sequenced for a study of blood T cell repertoires in COVID-19. At the level of the study: Sources were T cells, B-cell-depleted T cells, or PBMCs; the material itself was cDNA or gDNA.

In the study's own analysis: Amplified reference gene primers provided the basis for estimating nucleated cell counts. The repertoire was sequenced with immunoSEQ multiplex PCR; TCRdb's copy has only in-frame clones and lacks some. V, J and clone size reflect that table, while D and trimming were determined from the DNA. The sample lists under 80,000 clones; about 80% were seen once. The CDR3 extends over 14 amino acids. Germline-derived CDR1 and CDR2 are SGHTA and FQGNSA. After removal of 1 base from V and 4 bases from J, the junction contained 0 bases not matched to a gene. Material: peripheral blood. This chain links TRBV7-2 with TRBJ1-3; 8 nucleotides align to TRBD1. The sequence derives from a human donor in a cohort sampled during active COVID-19. In DNA, the CDR3 is TGTGCCAGCAGCTTAGGGACAGGGGGAAACACCATATATTTT. Amino acid sequence: CASSLGTGGNTIYF.